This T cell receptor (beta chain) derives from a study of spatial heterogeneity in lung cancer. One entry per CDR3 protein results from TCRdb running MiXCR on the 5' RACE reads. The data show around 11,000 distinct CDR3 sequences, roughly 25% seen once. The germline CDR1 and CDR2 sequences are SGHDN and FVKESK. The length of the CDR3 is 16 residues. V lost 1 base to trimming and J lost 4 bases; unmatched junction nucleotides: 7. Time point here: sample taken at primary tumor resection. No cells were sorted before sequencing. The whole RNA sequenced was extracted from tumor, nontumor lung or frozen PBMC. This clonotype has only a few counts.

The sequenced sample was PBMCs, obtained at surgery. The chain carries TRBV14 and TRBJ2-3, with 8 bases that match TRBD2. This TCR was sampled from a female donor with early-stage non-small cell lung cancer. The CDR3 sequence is CASSQVSGSSADTQYF. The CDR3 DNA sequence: TGTGCCAGCAGCCAAGTAAGCGGGAGTTCGGCAGATACGCAGTATTTT. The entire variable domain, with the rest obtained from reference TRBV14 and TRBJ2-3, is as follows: EAGVTQFPSHSVIEKGQTVTLRCDPISGHDNLYWYRRVMGKEIKFLLHFVKESKQDESGMPNNRFLAERTGGTYSTLKVQPAELEDSGVYFCASSQVSGSSADTQYFGPGTRLTVL.